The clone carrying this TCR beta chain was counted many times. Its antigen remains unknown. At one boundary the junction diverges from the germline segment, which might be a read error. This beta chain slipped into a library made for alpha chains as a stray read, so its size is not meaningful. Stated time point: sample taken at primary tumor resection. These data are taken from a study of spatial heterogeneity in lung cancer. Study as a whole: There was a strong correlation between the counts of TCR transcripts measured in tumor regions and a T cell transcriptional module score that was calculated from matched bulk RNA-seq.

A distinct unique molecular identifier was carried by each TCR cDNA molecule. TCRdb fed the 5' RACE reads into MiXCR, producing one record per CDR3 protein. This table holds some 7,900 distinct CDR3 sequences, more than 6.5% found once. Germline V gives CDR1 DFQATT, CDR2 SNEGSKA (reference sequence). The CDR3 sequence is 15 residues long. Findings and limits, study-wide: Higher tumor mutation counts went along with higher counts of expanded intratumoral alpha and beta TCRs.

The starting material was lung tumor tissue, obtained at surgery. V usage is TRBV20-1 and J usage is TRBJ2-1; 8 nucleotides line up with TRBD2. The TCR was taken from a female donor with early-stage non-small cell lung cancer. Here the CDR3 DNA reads TGCAGTGCTAGAGATCGGATTAGCGGGGTAAATGGGCAGTTCTTC. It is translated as CSARDRISGVNGQFF.